Below are 8 T cell receptor beta chains sequenced from a single sample in a study of spatial heterogeneity in lung cancer. For these receptors, no antigen is known. TCRdb independently ran MiXCR on the 5' RACE reads; one entry per CDR3 protein. The sample yields under 20,000 distinct CDR3 sequences, 7% seen once. Specified time point: sample taken at primary tumor resection. Regarding the study as a whole: Expanded alpha and beta TCR counts within tumors tracked tumor mutation counts.

The specimen was lung tumor tissue, collected at surgery. The receptors were gathered from a female donor with early-stage non-small cell lung cancer.

On this clonotype: A read error may explain this, as a much larger clone is one base away. This chain joins TRBV20-1 and TRBJ1-5; 10 nucleotides line up with TRBD1. The CDR3 contains 15 residues. Germline CDR1 DFQATT, CDR2 SNEGSKA (reference sequence). The V gene end was trimmed by 3 bases and the J gene end by 3 bases; junction bases not matched to a gene: 5. The CDR3 nucleotides read TGCAGTGCTAGCCGGACAGGGGGTAACAATCAGCCCCAGCATTTT. The encoded protein is CSASRTGGNNQPQHF.

This clonotype was counted a few times. The chain recombines TRBV20-1 with TRBJ2-3, with 7 bases fitting TRBD2. Trimming cost V 3 bases and J 0 bases; bases outside gene matches: 3. The CDR3 is made up of 14 amino acids. Germline V gene data show CDR1 as DFQATT and CDR2 as SNEGSKA (reference sequence). DNA for the CDR3: TGCAGTGCTAGCGGTAGCGGGAGCACAGATACGCAGTATTTT. It is translated as CSASGSGSTDTQYF.

There are many counts of this clonotype. The chain links TRBV23-1 to TRBJ2-5, with no clear D. TRBV23-1 has ORF status, its function being uncertain. V lost 0 bases and J lost 0, with 5 bases in between. CDR3 size: 14 residues. CDR3 nucleotides: TGCGCCAGCAGTCAATCGGGGTACCAAGAGACCCAGTACTTC. This sequence encodes CASSQSGYQETQYF.

There are many counts of this clonotype. The V and J genes are TRBV2 and TRBJ2-7; TRBD1 is a possible D gene (6 bases). The CDR3 covers 12 residues. The V end lost 11 bases, the J end lost 1 base, and 12 bases lay between the germline ends. Germline CDR1 SNHLY, CDR2 FYNNEI. The CDR3 here is CAEGDGSYEQYF. CDR3 DNA: TGTGCCGAGGGGGACGGTTCCTACGAGCAGTACTTC.

This clonotype was observed many times. The V and J genes are TRBV7-9 and TRBJ2-1, with 10 bases aligning to TRBD2. This CDR3 region has 15 residues. Germline-derived CDR1 and CDR2 are SEHNR and FQNEAQ (reference sequence). Unmatched junction bases numbered 4, after V lost 5 bases and J lost 3 bases. Written as DNA, the CDR3 is TGTGCCAGCAGCCCCGGGACTAGCGTCTACAATGAGCAGTTCTTC. The encoded protein is CASSPGTSVYNEQFF. Based on the CDR3 plus reference TRBV7-9 and TRBJ2-1, the full variable domain is DTGVSQNPRHKITKRGQNVTFRCDPISEHNRLYWYRQTLGQGPEFLTYFQNEAQLEKSRLLSDRFSAERPKGSFSTLEIQRTEQGDSAMYLCASSPGTSVYNEQFFGPGTRLTVL.

This sequence joins TRBV5-1 and TRBJ1-3; tentative D call: TRBD1 (6 bases). V lost 0 bases to trimming and J lost 0 bases, with 10 bases between them. In germline, CDR1 is SGHRS, CDR2 YFSETQ. The CDR3 loop spans 16 amino acids. CDR3 coding DNA: TGCGCCAGCAGCTTGGGACAGGTCTACTCTGGAAACACCATATATTTT. Its protein is CASSLGQVYSGNTIYF.

This clonotype was found a few times. This chain uses TRBV12-3 or TRBV12-4 with TRBJ2-3, with D perhaps TRBD1 (5 bases). Trimming cost V 6 bases and J 8 bases, with 21 bases left between them. The CDR3 extends over 15 amino acids. The CDR3 spells CASSSTVGPKRTQYF. For the CDR3, the DNA is TGTGCCAGCAGCTCAACGGTGGGGCCTAAACGTACGCAGTATTTT.

This clonotype was counted at least ten times. V is TRBV18 and J is TRBJ1-1; 9 positions match TRBD1. Germline V gene lookup returns CDR1 KGHSH and CDR2 LQKENI. V lost 3 bases and J lost 5; bases outside the gene matches: 13. The CDR3 extends over 17 amino acids. CDR3 coding DNA: TGTGCCAGCTCACCGCTACCTCCGGGACAGGGACGGACTGAAGCTTTCTTT. Its protein is CASSPLPPGQGRTEAFF. Complete variable domain (other parts from reference TRBV18 and TRBJ1-1): NAGVMQNPRHLVRRRGQEARLRCSPMKGHSHVYWYRQLPEEGLKFMVYLQKENIIDESGMPKERFSAEFPKEGPSILRIQQVVRGDSAAYFCASSPLPPGQGRTEAFFGQGTRLTVV.